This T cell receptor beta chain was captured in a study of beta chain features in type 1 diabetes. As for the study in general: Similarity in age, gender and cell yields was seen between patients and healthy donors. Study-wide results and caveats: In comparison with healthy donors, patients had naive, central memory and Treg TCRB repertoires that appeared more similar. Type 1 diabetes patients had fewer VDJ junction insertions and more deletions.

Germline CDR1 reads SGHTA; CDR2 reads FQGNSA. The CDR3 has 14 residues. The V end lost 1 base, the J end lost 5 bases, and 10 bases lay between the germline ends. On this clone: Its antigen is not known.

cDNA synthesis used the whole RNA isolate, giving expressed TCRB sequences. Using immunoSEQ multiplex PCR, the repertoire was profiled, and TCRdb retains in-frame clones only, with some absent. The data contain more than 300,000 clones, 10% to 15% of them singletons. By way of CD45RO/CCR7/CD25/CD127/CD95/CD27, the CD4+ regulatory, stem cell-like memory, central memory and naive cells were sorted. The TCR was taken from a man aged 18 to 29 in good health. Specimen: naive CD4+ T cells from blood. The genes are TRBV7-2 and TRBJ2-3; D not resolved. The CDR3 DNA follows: TGTGCCAGCAGCTTAGGTATGCTCGGAGATACGCAGTATTTT. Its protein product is CASSLGMLGDTQYF.